The clone carrying this TCR beta chain was observed at least ten times. Its antigen is not identified. This record belongs to a study of glioma-infiltrating T cells. Study-level findings and limits: Tissue-blood divergence was below expectation in non-neoplastic patients, above in gliomas.

The iRepertoire nested amplicon-rescue multiplex PCR amplified TCR alpha and beta CDR3s from RNA. From the multiplex PCR reads, TCRdb called clonotypes with MiXCR, one entry per CDR3 protein. The sample has around 97,000 distinct CDR3 sequences; around 29% are singletons. The germline V gene has CDR1 SNHLY and CDR2 FYNNEI. This CDR3 region has 16 residues. V was cut by 7 bases and J by 0 bases, with 16 bases left in between. The sequencing input was glioma tissue, nonneoplastic brain tissue, or PBMCs (not recorded which). This rearrangement joins TRBV2 to TRBJ2-4; unclear D gene. The TCR comes from a human donor with low-grade glioma or glioblastoma, undergoing nonglioma brain surgery, or in good health (not recorded which). The CDR3 reads CASKEEALLAKNIQYF. The CDR3 DNA reads TGTGCCAGCAAAGAGGAAGCCCTTTTAGCCAAAAACATTCAGTACTTC.